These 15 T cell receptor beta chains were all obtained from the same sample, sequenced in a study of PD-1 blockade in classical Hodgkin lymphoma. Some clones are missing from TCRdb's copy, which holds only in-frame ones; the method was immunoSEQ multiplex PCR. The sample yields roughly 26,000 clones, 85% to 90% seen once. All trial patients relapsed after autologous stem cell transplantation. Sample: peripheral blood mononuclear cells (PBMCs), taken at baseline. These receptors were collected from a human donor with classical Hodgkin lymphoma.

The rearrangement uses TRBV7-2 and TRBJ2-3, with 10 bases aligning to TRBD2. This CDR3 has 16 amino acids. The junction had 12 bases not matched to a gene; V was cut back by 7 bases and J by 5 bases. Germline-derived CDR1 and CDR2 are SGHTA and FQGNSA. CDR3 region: CASISTLAGGLDTQYF. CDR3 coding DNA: TGTGCCAGCATCTCAACCTTAGCGGGGGGTCTAGATACGCAGTATTTT.

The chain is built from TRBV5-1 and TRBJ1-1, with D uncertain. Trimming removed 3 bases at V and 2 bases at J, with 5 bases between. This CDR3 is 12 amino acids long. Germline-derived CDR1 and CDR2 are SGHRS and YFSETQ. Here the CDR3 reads CASSSFNTEAFF. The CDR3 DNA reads TGCGCCAGCAGCTCCTTTAACACTGAAGCTTTCTTT. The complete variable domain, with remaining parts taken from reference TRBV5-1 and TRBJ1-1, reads KAGVTQTPRYLIKTRGQQVTLSCSPISGHRSVSWYQQTPGQGLQFLFEYFSETQRNKGNFPGRFSGRQFSNSRSEMNVSTLELGDSALYLCASSSFNTEAFFGQGTRLTVV.

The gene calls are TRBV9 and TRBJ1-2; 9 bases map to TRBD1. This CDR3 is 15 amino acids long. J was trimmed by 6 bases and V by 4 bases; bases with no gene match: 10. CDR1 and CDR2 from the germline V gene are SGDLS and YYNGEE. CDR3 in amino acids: CASSPLGTGNHGYTF. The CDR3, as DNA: TGTGCCAGCAGCCCCTTAGGGACAGGGAACCATGGCTACACCTTC.

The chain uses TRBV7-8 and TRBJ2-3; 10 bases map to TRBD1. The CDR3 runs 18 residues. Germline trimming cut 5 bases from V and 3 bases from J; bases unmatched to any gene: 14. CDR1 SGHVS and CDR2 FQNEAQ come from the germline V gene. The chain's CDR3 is CASSHLAWTGGGTDTQYF. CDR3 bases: TGTGCCAGCAGCCATTTGGCATGGACAGGGGGGGGAACAGATACGCAGTATTTT.

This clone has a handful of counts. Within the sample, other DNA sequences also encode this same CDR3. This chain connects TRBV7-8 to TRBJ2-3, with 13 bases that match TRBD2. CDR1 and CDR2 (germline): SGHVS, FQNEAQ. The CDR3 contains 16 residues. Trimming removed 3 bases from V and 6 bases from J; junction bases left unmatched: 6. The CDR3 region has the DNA TGTGCCAGCAGCTTCCAGACTAGCGGGGGGCCGGATACGCAGTATTTT. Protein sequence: CASSFQTSGGPDTQYF.

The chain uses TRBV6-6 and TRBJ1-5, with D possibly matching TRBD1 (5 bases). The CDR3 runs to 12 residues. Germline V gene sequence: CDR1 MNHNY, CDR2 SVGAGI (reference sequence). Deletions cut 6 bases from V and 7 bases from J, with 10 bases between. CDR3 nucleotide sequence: TGTGCCAGCAGCAGGGCAGGGCAGCCCCAGCATTTT. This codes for CASSRAGQPQHF.

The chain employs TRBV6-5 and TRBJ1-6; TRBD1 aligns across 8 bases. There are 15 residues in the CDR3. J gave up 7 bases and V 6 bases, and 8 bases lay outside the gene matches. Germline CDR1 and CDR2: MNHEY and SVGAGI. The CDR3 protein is CASSQGQAENSPLHF. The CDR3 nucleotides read TGTGCCAGCAGCCAGGGACAGGCTGAAAATTCACCCCTCCACTTT.

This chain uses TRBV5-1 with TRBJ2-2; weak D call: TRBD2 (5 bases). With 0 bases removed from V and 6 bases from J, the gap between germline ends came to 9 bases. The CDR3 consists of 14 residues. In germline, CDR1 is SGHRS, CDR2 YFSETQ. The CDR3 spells CASSLGGQAGELFF. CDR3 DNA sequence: TGCGCCAGCAGCTTGGGAGGGCAGGCCGGGGAGCTGTTTTTT.

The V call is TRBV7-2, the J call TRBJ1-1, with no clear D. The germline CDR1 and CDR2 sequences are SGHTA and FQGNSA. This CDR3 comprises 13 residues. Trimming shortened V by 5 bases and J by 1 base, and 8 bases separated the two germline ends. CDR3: CASSLLRNTEAFF. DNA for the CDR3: TGTGCCAGCAGCCTTCTGAGGAACACTGAAGCTTTCTTT.

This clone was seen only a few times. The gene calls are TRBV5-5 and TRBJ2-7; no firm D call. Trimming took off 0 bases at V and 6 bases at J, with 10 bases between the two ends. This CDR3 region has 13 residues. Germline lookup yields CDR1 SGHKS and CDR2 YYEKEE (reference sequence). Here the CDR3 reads CASSLEGIGEQYF. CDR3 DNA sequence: TGTGCCAGCAGCTTGGAAGGGATCGGCGAGCAGTACTTC.

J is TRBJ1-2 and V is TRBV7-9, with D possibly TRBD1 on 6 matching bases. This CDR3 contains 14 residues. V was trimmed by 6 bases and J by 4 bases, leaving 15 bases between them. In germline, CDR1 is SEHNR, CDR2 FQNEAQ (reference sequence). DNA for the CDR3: TGTGCCAGCAGACACTCGGGGGGCAGCTATGGCTACACCTTC. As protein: CASRHSGGSYGYTF.

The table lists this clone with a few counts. The CDR3 protein is CASSLGGVSPQETQYF. The CDR3 DNA is TGCGCCAGCAGCTTGGGGGGGGTTTCACCCCAAGAGACCCAGTACTTC. This chain links TRBV5-1 with TRBJ2-5, with D possibly TRBD2 on 6 matching bases. Germline V gene data show CDR1 as SGHRS and CDR2 as YFSETQ. With 0 bases removed from V and 1 base from J, the gap between germline ends came to 13 bases. This CDR3 has 16 amino acids.

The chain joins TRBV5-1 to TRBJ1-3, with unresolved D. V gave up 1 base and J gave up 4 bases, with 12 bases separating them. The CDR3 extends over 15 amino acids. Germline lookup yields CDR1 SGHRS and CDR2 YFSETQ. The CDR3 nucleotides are TGCGCCAGCAGCTTGAATGGGGTTGTAGGAAACACCATATATTTT. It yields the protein CASSLNGVVGNTIYF.

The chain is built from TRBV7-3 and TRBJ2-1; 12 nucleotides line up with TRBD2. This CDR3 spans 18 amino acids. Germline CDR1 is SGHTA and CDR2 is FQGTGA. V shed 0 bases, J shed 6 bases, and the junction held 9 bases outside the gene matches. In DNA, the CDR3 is TGTGCCAGCAGCTTAACGTCCGCCCTAGCGGGGGGGCCCAATGAGCAGTTCTTC. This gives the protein CASSLTSALAGGPNEQFF. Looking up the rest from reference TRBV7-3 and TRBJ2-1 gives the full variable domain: GAGVSQTPSNKVTEKGKYVELRCDPISGHTALYWYRQSLGQGPEFLIYFQGTGAADDSGLPNDRFFAVRPEGSVSTLKIQRTERGDSAVYLCASSLTSALAGGPNEQFFGPGTRLTVL.

In DNA form, the CDR3 reads TGTGCCAGCAGCCAAGTTGAGGCTAGCGGGGGCTACGAGCAGTACTTC. This gives the protein CASSQVEASGGYEQYF. The chain links TRBV4-2 to TRBJ2-7, with 10 bases lining up with TRBD2. This CDR3 is built from 16 residues. Germline CDR1 and CDR2: LGHNA and YNFKEQ. The ends lost 1 base at V and 3 bases at J; junction bases unmatched: 6.